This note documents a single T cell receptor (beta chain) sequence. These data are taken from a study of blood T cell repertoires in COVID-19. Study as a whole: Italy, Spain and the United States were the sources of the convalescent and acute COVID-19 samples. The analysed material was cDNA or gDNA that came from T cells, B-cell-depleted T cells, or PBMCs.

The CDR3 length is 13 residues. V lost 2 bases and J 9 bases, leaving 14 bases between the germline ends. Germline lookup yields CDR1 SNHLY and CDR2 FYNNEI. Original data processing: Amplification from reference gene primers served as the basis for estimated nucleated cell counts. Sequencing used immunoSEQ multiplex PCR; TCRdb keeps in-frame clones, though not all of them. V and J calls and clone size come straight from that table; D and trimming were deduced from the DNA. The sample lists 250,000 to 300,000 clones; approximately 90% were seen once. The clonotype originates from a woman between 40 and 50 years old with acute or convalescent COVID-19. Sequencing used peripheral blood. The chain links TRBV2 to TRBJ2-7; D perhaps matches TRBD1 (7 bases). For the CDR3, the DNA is TGTGCCAGCAGTGAACGGAGGGGGCAGGGGCAGTACGTC. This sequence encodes CASSERRGQGQYV.